Listed below are T cell receptor beta chains from one sample, sequenced in a study of blood T cells in healthy people across ages. MiXCR, run by TCRdb on the 5' RACE reads, gives a single entry per CDR3 protein. The sample lists around 1,900,000 distinct CDR3 sequences, 39% occurring once. Material for sequencing was blood. The receptors here all came from a human donor in good health. The conserved cysteine and the conserved F or W are not part of the CDR3 here. A D gene is named only where the DNA matches it firmly.

V gene	CDR3 length	D gene	J gene	CDR3 protein
TRBV27	11	-	TRBJ2-2	ASSFTNTGELF
TRBV9	13	TRBD1	TRBJ1-1	ASSVTGGASTEAF
TRBV6-2/TRBV6-3	14	TRBD1	TRBJ2-3	ASSFSTGRLTDTQY
TRBV9	13	-	TRBJ2-5	ASSTHAGTQETQY
TRBV15	11	-	TRBJ1-1	ATSMAGLREAF
TRBV5-1	12	-	TRBJ2-1	ASSLGRLDNEQF
TRBV3-1	14	TRBD2	TRBJ2-3	ASSRGIAGATDTQY
TRBV20-1	12	TRBD2	TRBJ2-5	SARIAGVWETQY
TRBV6-5	12	TRBD1	TRBJ1-5	ASSRGQGREPQH
TRBV5-5	14	-	TRBJ1-2	ASSPVAGVINYGYT
TRBV11-1	14	TRBD2	TRBJ2-1	ASSTIAGGPYNEQF
TRBV20-1	11	-	TRBJ2-7	SVLLGTSYEQY
TRBV7-3	12	-	TRBJ1-2	ASSEQGRGGGYT
TRBV6-2/TRBV6-3	13	-	TRBJ2-1	ASSLWGHTYNEQF
TRBV7-2	11	-	TRBJ2-4	ASSFEILNTQY
TRBV11-2	13	-	TRBJ2-5	ASSHGSETVETQY
TRBV12-3/TRBV12-4	10	-	TRBJ1-1	ASSDSGTEAF
TRBV29-1	10	-	TRBJ1-2	SVEKGTHGYT
TRBV2	11	-	TRBJ2-1	ASSEIGGSEQF
TRBV6-1	13	-	TRBJ2-1	ASSRTGPSYNEQF
TRBV11-2	13	-	TRBJ2-5	ASSAPWSDQETQY
TRBV6-5	12	-	TRBJ2-7	ASSYSPALYEQY